A selection of T cell receptor beta chains follows, all from one sample in a study of blood T cells in healthy people across ages. Via MiXCR, TCRdb re-called the 5' RACE reads, giving one row per CDR3 protein. Of 1.2 million to 1.5 million distinct CDR3 sequences in the sample, around 55% were seen once. The specimen was blood. These receptors originate from a man aged 18 to 30 in good health. Each CDR3 is given without its conserved first and last residue. Fields, in order: J gene, V gene, CDR3 protein.

>TRBJ2-3|TRBV12-3/TRBV12-4
ASRPSGSSTDTQY
>TRBJ2-7|TRBV4-1
VSSQDLDDRFYEQY
>TRBJ2-6|TRBV4-2
ASSPTRTGAGANVLT
>TRBJ2-4|TRBV10-3
AVADRLAKNIQY
>TRBJ2-2|TRBV20-1
SASTGTGGLLGTGELF
>TRBJ2-3|TRBV11-1
ASSQLAAVPDTQY
>TRBJ1-1|TRBV20-1
SARDVHHWGNTEAF
>TRBJ2-3|TRBV7-9
ASSPAGGADTQY
>TRBJ2-3|TRBV4-2
ASSQGVGDTQY
>TRBJ2-7|TRBV4-3
ASSQGVLLEQY
>TRBJ2-7|TRBV9
ASSVGLAGYEQY
>TRBJ2-4|TRBV28
ASSSQTNSRDIQY
>TRBJ2-3|TRBV29-1
SVEDRTKPGLLGTDTQY
>TRBJ2-5|TRBV29-1
SVRDNQIEQY
>TRBJ2-3|TRBV20-1
SATRPLGGLVTQY
>TRBJ1-5|TRBV10-3
ATKQVNSNQPQH
>TRBJ1-1|TRBV27
ASSLKGGGMNTEAF
>TRBJ2-5|TRBV4-1
ASSQEGRSQETQY
>TRBJ2-3|TRBV20-1
SARSHGGLSDTQY
>.|TRBV6-1
ASSEAGRDQETQY
>TRBJ1-2|TRBV20-1
SEYSRDGYT
>TRBJ1-1|TRBV27
ASSLGGGPPEAF
>TRBJ2-3|TRBV2
ASSGFDRNTQY
>TRBJ1-1|TRBV4-1
ASSQLQGVGSTEAF
>TRBJ2-1|TRBV24-1
ATSDPTRGGGSYNEQF
>TRBJ2-7|TRBV20-1
SASERFPYEQY
>TRBJ2-7|TRBV12-3/TRBV12-4
ASIHRGSYEQY
>TRBJ2-1|TRBV7-8
ASSLAGGINNERF
>TRBJ1-2|TRBV7-2
ASSLNRGGYT